The clone carrying this TCR beta chain showed up just once. Its antigen is currently unknown. V lost 5 bases and J lost 5; bases outside the gene matches: 6. This CDR3 has 15 amino acids. The germline V gene has CDR1 LNHDA and CDR2 SQIVND (reference sequence). These data come from a study of T cell responses to AZD1222 COVID-19 vaccine. Measured with immunoSEQ multiplex PCR; TCRdb has only the in-frame clones, and not every one. This table has 60,000 to 90,000 clones, about 83% appearing once. Study-wide points: Close to half of spike-specific TCRs reportedly recognize unmutated variant regions. Mapped onto spike, vaccine-associated CD4 TCRs spanned it and were dominant at 160-218 and 743-854.

The TCR originated in an adult who received the MenACWY meningococcal vaccine as a control. The J gene is TRBJ1-6, the V gene TRBV19; 7 bases agree with TRBD1. Sequencing used peripheral blood, obtained 28 days after the second dose of the MenACWY control vaccine. The DNA of the CDR3 is TGTGCCAGTAGTCTCCGGGACAGAGATAATTCACCCCTCCACTTT. This sequence encodes CASSLRDRDNSPLHF.